The text below deals with one T cell receptor (beta chain). This clonotype was seen at least ten times. No cognate antigen has been identified for it. Base qualities are not at hand, and no much larger clone is one base apart. This entry is derived from a study of identical twins (dated by TCRdb to about 2016). With regard to the full study: To test whether fetal clonotypes persist, the study used deep sequencing on TCR alpha and beta repertoires from monozygotic twins, unrelated adults of various ages, and cord blood. Replicate twin experiments were performed at different times using different library preparation protocols to rule out contamination.

All donors were healthy Caucasians. Three unrelated non-twin adults were additionally sequenced: a male aged 18 to 29, a male aged 50 to 60 and a female aged 50 to 60. Using Miltenyi CD45RO+ enrichment and human naive T-cell isolation kits, memory (CD45RO+) and naive T cells were isolated from PBMC. The library came from 5' RACE. Sequencing took place on an Illumina HiSeq 2000. A universal primer binding site was added through template switching, and the final cDNA carried a unique molecular identifier so that TCR cDNA molecules could be counted accurately. First-strand cDNA for TCR alpha and beta chains was synthesized from specific primers in the conserved constant-segment region. To control for contamination, each cDNA library was double barcoded with a SMART-Mk sample barcode plus Illumina barcodes. TruSeq adapter sequences, together with Illumina sample barcodes, were added in two successive PCR steps. TCR alpha and beta cDNA libraries were sequenced on the Illumina HiSeq platform with custom primers. In the authors' own workflow: MiGEC processed the raw reads to extract unique molecular identifiers, while MiXCR was used to determine the CDR3 positions. Recombination models were inferred per individual with the repgenHMM and IGoR tools using an EM algorithm. The tcR package in R was used for shared clonotype analysis, with sharing normalized by the product of cloneset sizes. To study raw recombination free of thymic and clonal selection effects, out-of-frame nonproductive sequences were analyzed. The public sequencing data were trimmed at Q25 with fastp and processed into clonotypes with MiXCR by TCRdb, which kept only in-frame beta chains. Entries are consolidated by CDR3 protein sequence, retaining the most common genes and DNA. The authors' filters were not applied to this entry. The sample contains 350,000 to 450,000 distinct CDR3 sequences, around 18% of them found a single time. The ten largest clones take up approximately 12% of the sample.

The CDR3 goes from the cysteine to the phenylalanine over 15 residues. The retained sequence is limited to the CDR3, 45 bases, with the frame set at the first base. CDR1 and CDR2, per the germline V gene (reference sequence), are SEHNR and FQNEAQ. V was cut back by 0 bases and J by 0 bases, leaving a gap of 6 bases between them. Findings and caveats that apply to the study as a whole: Compared with coincidental sharing between unrelated individuals, out-of-frame TCR alpha sequences shared between twins showed an excess of sequences with low generation probability. Out-of-frame TCR alpha sharing in monozygotic twins was systematically underestimated by recombination models, whereas sharing between unrelated individuals was in agreement with the recombination models. Excess twin sharing in beta out-of-frame sequences was weaker because fewer shared sequences lowered the signal-to-noise ratio. Conclusions relied on cross-sectional statistical analysis, since the same donors could not be followed over many years. Abundant cord blood beta clonotypes had fewer insertions, young adult naive repertoires showed a similar but weaker trend, and memory repertoires showed no such trend. Zero-insertion analyses could be partly confounded by invariant T cells such as MAIT and iNKT, though diverse VJ usage argued against such confounding for most clonotypes.

Rearrangement joined TRBV7-9 to TRBJ1-3, with the D gene not clear enough to name. The receptor was derived from a man between 45 and 60 years old in good health. The material sequenced was naive T cells sorted from blood. Read against the paper, the sample's cell subset or site label means: cells isolated with a human naive T-cell isolation kit. The bases read TGTGCCAGCAGCTTAGCTCGGGGCTCTGGAAACACCATATATTTT. This yields the protein CASSLARGSGNTIYF.